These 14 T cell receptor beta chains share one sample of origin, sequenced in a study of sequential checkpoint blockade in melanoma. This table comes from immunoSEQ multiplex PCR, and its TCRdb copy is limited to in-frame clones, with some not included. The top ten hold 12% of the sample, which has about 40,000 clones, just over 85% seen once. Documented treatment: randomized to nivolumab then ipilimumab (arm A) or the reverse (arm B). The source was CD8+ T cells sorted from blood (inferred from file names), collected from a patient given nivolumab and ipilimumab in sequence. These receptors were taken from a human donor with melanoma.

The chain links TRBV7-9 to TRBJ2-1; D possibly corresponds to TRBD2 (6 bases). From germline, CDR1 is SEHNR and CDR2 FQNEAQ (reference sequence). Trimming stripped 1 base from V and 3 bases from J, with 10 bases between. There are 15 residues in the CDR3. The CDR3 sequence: CASSLVGGYYNEQFF. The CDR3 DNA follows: TGTGCCAGCAGCTTAGTGGGAGGATACTACAATGAGCAGTTCTTC.

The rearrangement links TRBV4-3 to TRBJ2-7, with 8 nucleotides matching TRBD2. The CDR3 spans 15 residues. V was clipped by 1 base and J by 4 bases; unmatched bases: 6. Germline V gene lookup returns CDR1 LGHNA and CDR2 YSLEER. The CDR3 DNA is TGCGCCAGCAGCCAAGGACTAGCGTATGTATACGAGCAGTACGTC. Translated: CASSQGLAYVYEQYV.

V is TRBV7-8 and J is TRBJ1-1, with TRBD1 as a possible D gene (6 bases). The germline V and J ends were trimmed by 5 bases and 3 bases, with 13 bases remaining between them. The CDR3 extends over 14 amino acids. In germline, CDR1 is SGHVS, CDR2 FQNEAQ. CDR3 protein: CASSLGQPYTEAFF. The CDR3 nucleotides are TGTGCCAGCAGCCTTGGACAGCCTTACACTGAAGCTTTCTTT. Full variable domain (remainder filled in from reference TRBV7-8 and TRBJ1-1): GAGVSQSPRYKVAKRGQDVALRCDPISGHVSLFWYQQALGQGPEFLTYFQNEAQLDKSGLPSDRFFAERPEGSVSTLKIQRTQQEDSAVYLCASSLGQPYTEAFFGQGTRLTVV.

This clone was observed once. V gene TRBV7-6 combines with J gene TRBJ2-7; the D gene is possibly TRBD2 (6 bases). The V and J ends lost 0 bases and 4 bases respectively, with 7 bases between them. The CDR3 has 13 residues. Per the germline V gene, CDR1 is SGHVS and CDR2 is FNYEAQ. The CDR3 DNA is TGTGCCAGCAGCTTAGCGGAGGGATACGAGCAGTACGTC. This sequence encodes CASSLAEGYEQYV.

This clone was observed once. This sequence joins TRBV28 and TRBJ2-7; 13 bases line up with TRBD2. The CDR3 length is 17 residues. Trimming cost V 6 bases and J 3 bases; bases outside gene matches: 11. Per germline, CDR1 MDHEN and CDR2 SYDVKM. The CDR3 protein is CASRLGLAGEQFYEQYF. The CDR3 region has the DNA TGTGCCAGCAGATTAGGACTAGCGGGAGAGCAATTCTACGAGCAGTACTTC.

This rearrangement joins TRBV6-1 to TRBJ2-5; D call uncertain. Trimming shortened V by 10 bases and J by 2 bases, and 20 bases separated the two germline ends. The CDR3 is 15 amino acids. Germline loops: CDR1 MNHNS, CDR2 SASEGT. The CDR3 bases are TGTGCCATCCGTTTCGGAACAGATAGTCAAGAGACCCAGTACTTC. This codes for CAIRFGTDSQETQYF.

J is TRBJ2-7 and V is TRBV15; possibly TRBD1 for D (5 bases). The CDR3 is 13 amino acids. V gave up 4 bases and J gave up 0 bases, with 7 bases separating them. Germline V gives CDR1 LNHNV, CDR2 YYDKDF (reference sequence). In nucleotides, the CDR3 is TGTGCCACCAGCAACAGGAACTCCTACGAGCAGTACGTC. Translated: CATSNRNSYEQYV.

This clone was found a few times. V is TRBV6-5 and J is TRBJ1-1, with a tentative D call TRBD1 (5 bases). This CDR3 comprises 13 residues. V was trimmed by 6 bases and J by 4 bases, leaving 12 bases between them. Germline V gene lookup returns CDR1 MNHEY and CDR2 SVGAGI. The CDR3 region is CASRLRGGTEAFF. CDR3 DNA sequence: TGTGCCAGCAGGCTCCGCGGGGGCACTGAAGCTTTCTTT.

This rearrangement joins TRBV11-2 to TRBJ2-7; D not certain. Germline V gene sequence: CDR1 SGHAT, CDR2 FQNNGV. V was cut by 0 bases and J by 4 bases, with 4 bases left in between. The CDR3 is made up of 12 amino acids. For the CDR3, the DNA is TGTGCCAGCAGCTTAGATCTGTACGAGCAGTACTTC. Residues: CASSLDLYEQYF.

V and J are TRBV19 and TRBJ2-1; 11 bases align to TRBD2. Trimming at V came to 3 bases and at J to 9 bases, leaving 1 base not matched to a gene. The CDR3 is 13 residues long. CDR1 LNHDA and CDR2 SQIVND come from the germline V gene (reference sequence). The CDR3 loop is CASSIGTSGEQFF. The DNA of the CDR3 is TGTGCCAGTAGTATCGGGACTAGCGGTGAGCAGTTCTTC.

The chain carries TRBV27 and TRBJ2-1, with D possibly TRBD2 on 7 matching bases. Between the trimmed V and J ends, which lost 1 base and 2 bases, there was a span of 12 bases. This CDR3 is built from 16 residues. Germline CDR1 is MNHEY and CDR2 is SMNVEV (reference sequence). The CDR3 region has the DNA TGTGCCAGCAGTTTATTTGGGGGGGGCCCCTACAATGAGCAGTTCTTC. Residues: CASSLFGGGPYNEQFF.

The CDR3 sequence: CASSLFRGYDEQFF. The CDR3 DNA reads TGTGCCAGCAGCCTCTTCAGGGGATACGATGAGCAGTTCTTC. The V and J genes are TRBV14 and TRBJ2-1, with D maybe TRBD1 (6 bases). Germline V gives CDR1 SGHDN, CDR2 FVKESK. V was pared by 4 bases and J by 8 bases, with 15 bases between. The CDR3 has 14 residues.

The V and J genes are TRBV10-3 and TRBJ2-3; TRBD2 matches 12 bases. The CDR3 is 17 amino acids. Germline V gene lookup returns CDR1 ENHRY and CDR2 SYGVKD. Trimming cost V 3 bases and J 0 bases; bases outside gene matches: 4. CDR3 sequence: CAISDRTSGTSTDTQYF. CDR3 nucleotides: TGTGCCATCAGTGATCGGACTAGCGGGACTAGCACAGATACGCAGTATTTT.

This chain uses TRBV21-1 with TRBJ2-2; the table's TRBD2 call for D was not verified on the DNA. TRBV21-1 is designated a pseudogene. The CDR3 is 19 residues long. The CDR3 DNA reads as TGTGCCAGCAGGGATCCGATGGTGAGGACATCGAGCGGGACCGGGGAGCTGTTTTTT. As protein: CASRDPMVRTSSGTGELFF.